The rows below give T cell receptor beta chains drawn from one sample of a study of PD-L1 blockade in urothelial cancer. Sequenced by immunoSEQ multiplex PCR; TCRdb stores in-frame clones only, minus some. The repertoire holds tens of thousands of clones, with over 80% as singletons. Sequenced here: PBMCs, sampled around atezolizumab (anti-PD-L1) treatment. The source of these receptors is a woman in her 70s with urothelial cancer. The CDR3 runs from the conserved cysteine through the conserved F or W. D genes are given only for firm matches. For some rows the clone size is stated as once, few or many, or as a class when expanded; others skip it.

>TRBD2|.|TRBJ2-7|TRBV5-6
CASSQPLAGPYEQYF
TGTGCCAGCAGCCAACCACTAGCGGGTCCCTACGAGCAGTACTTC
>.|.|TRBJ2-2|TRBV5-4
CASSQGTVNTGELFF
TGTGCCAGCAGCCAGGGAACAGTAAACACCGGGGAGCTGTTTTTT
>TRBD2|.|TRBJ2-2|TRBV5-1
CASRLSDWIGTSGATGELFF
TGCGCCAGCAGACTCTCAGACTGGATCGGGACTAGCGGGGCCACCGGGGAGCTGTTTTTT
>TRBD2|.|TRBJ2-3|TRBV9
CASSVALLAGVPDTQYF
TGTGCCAGCAGCGTAGCCCTCCTAGCGGGGGTCCCAGATACGCAGTATTTT
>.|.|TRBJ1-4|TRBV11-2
CASSSIIPDGATNEKLFF
TGTGCCAGCAGCTCAATAATCCCAGACGGGGCAACTAATGAAAAACTGTTTTTT
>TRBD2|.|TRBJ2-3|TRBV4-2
CASSQEILAGADTQYF
TGTGCCAGCAGCCAAGAAATACTAGCGGGAGCGGATACGCAGTATTTT
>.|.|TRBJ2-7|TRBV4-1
CASSQGAGTGYYEQYF
TGCGCCAGCAGCCAAGGGGCCGGGACTGGATACTACGAGCAGTACTTC
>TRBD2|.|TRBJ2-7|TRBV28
CASSPPETSLSYYEQYF
TGTGCCAGCAGTCCACCCGAGACTAGCCTTTCCTACTACGAGCAGTACTTC
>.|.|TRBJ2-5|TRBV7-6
CASSQDSLDQYF
TGTGCCAGCTCCCAGGACTCCCTAGATCAGTACTTC
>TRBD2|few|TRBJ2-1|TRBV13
CASSPRGFRGGALDEQFF
TGTGCCAGCAGCCCCAGAGGTTTTCGCGGGGGGGCGTTGGATGAGCAGTTCTTC
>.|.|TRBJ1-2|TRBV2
CASSDKGSTSYHYGYTF
TGTGCCAGCAGTGATAAAGGATCGACATCTTACCACTATGGCTACACCTTC
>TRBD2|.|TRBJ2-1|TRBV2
CASSGYSGRANEQFF
TGTGCCAGCAGTGGGTACAGCGGGAGGGCCAATGAGCAGTTCTTC
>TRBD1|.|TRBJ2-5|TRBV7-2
CASSLPTGVETQYF
TGTGCCAGCAGCTTACCTACAGGGGTGGAGACCCAGTACTTC
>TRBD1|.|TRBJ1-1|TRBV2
CASRSTGGHTEAFF
TGTGCCAGCAGGTCGACAGGGGGGCACACTGAAGCTTTCTTT
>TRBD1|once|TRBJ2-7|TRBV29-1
CSVARGREQYF
TGCAGCGTTGCTAGGGGGCGGGAGCAGTACTTC
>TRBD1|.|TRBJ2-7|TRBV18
CASTPRDRDFEQYF
TGTGCCAGCACCCCCCGGGACAGGGATTTCGAGCAGTACTTC
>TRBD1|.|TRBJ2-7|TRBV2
CASSEAAGGLRYEQYF
TGTGCCAGCAGTGAAGCTGCAGGGGGCTTGAGGTACGAGCAGTACTTC
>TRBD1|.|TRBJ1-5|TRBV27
CASGQGAGQPQHF
TGTGCCAGCGGACAGGGGGCGGGTCAGCCCCAGCATTTT
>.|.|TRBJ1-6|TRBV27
CASSPSSSYNSPLHF
TGTGCCAGCAGCCCGTCTAGCTCCTATAATTCACCCCTCCACTTT
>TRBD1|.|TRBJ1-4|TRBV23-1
CASSPGTGVANEKLFF
TGCGCCAGCAGTCCCGGGACAGGGGTAGCTAATGAAAAACTGTTTTTT
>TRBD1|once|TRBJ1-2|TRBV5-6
CASSLGTGGFNGYTF
TGTGCCAGCAGCCTCGGGACAGGGGGATTCAATGGCTACACCTTC
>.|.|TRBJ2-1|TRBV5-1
CASSLWVTANYNEQFF
TGCGCCAGCAGCTTGTGGGTGACAGCGAACTACAATGAGCAGTTCTTC
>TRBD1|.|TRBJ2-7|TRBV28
CASSLFPTGTGHEQYF
TGTGCCAGCAGTTTATTCCCTACCGGGACAGGCCACGAGCAGTACTTC
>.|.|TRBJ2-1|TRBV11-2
CASSLEVTSGYNEQFF
TGTGCCAGCAGCTTAGAGGTGACCAGCGGTTACAATGAGCAGTTCTTC
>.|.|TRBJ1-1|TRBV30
CAWSVRGWPLEAFF
TGTGCCTGGAGTGTAAGGGGGTGGCCGCTTGAAGCTTTCTTT
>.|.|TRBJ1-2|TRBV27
CASSLLPGGRGGYTF
TGTGCCAGCAGTTTGCTTCCCGGGGGGCGCGGTGGCTACACCTTC
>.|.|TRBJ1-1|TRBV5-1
CASSLVGPGNTEAFF
TGCGCCAGCAGCTTGGTTGGCCCAGGAAACACTGAAGCTTTCTTT
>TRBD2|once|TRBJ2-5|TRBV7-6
CASSLVVASGVEETQYF
TGTGCCAGCAGCTTAGTTGTGGCTAGCGGGGTGGAAGAGACCCAGTACTTC
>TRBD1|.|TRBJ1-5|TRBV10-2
CASSEAPWDRTGQPQHF
TGCGCCAGCAGTGAGGCCCCTTGGGACAGGACGGGCCAGCCCCAGCATTTT
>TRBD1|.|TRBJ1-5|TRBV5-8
CASSRDREKPQHF
TGTGCCAGCAGCCGGGACAGGGAAAAGCCCCAGCATTTT
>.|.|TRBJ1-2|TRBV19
CASASPGQPLDYGYTF
TGTGCCAGCGCTTCTCCTGGACAGCCTTTAGACTATGGCTACACCTTC
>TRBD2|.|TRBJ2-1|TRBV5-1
CASSLPGLAGDEQFF
TGCGCCAGCAGCTTACCGGGACTAGCGGGGGATGAGCAGTTCTTC
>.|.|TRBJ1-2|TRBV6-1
CASSEQGYRTNYGYTF
TGTGCCAGCAGTGAACAGGGGTACAGAACTAACTATGGCTACACCTTC
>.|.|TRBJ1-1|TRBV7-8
CASSLAYSMNTEAFF
TGTGCCAGCAGCTTAGCTTACAGCATGAACACTGAAGCTTTCTTT
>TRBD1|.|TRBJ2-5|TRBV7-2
CASSLAPGQGKETQYF
TGTGCCAGCAGCTTAGCGCCGGGACAGGGGAAAGAGACCCAGTACTTC
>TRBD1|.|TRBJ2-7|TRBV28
CASSTDRGLLDEQYF
TGTGCCAGCAGTACCGACAGGGGGCTTCTCGACGAGCAGTACTTC
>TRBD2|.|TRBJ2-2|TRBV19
CASSPRGRGDTGELFF
TGTGCCAGTAGTCCGCGCGGGCGGGGGGACACCGGGGAGCTGTTTTTT